Below are 26 T cell receptor beta chains sequenced from a single sample in a study of T cells in Graves' hyperthyroidism and ophthalmopathy. RNA transcripts provided the source from which TCR beta CDR3 regions were amplified. First-round RT-PCR with HTBI primers amplified the TCR CDR3 region. TCRdb reprocessed the multiplex PCR reads via MiXCR and lists one record per CDR3 protein. The sample holds some 560,000 distinct CDR3 sequences; 14% are singletons and the top ten take over 11%. Sequencing used blood. All receptors come from a middle-aged woman with Graves' hyperthyroidism.

This clonotype was seen many times. The chain couples TRBV5-1 to TRBJ2-3; the match to TRBD2 covers 7 bases. The V and J ends lost 7 bases and 3 bases, in that order; junction bases with no gene match: 8. The CDR3 has 14 residues. The germline CDR1 and CDR2 sequences are SGHRS and YFSETQ. The CDR3 region has the DNA TGCGCCAGCCGAAGCGGGGCGAGGACAGATACGCAGTATTTT. It encodes CASRSGARTDTQYF.

As concerns this clonotype: Being one base from a much bigger clone, this may be a read error. This sequence joins TRBV12-3 or TRBV12-4 and TRBJ2-3, with D hard to call. There are 18 residues in the CDR3. V dropped 2 bases and J dropped 5 bases, with 23 bases sitting between them. This CDR3 reads CASSLIRPWSPPEDTQYF. The CDR3 DNA is TGTGCCAGCAGTTTAATCCGACCGTGGTCGCCCCCGGAAGATACGCAGTATTTT.

This clonotype was observed a handful of times. The CDR3 region has the DNA TGTGCCAGCAGCCAAGAGATTAGCGGGAGGGCCTGGGGGCAGTTCTTC. Translation gives CASSQEISGRAWGQFF. The chain employs TRBV14 and TRBJ2-1; 11 bases align to TRBD2. Germline V gene sequence: CDR1 SGHDN, CDR2 FVKESK. Trimming cost V 0 bases and J 12 bases; bases outside gene matches: 10. The CDR3 runs 16 residues. The variable domain in full, with the rest retrieved from reference TRBV14 and TRBJ2-1, is EAGVTQFPSHSVIEKGQTVTLRCDPISGHDNLYWYRRVMGKEIKFLLHFVKESKQDESGMPNNRFLAERTGGTYSTLKVQPAELEDSGVYFCASSQEISGRAWGQFFGPGTRLTVL.

The sample holds many counts of this clonotype. This chain links TRBV6-1 with TRBJ2-5, with 7 bases fitting TRBD1. This CDR3 contains 15 residues. V lost 5 bases to trimming and J lost 2 bases; unmatched junction nucleotides: 8. Germline CDR1 and CDR2: MNHNS and SASEGT. CDR3: CASSRDRVGQETQYF. The CDR3 region has the DNA TGTGCCAGCAGTCGAGACAGGGTGGGACAAGAGACCCAGTACTTC.

This rearrangement joins TRBV19 to TRBJ2-7, with TRBD2 matching 10 bases. V lost 6 bases and J lost 5; bases outside the gene matches: 7. CDR3 length: 14 residues. Germline V gene lookup returns CDR1 LNHDA and CDR2 SQIVND (reference sequence). The CDR3 is CASRTGLAADEQYF. Here the CDR3 DNA reads TGTGCCAGTAGGACCGGACTAGCGGCCGACGAGCAGTACTTC.

This chain joins TRBV4-2 and TRBJ2-7; 9 bases are a match to TRBD1. This CDR3 spans 16 amino acids. Unmatched junction bases numbered 9, after V lost 3 bases and J lost 3 bases. Germline lookup yields CDR1 LGHNA and CDR2 YNFKEQ. The CDR3 nucleotides are TGTGCCAGCAGCCACAACCAGGGACAGGGAGACTACGAGCAGTACTTC. It codes for CASSHNQGQGDYEQYF.

This clonotype was seen repeatedly, ten times or more. This chain joins TRBV28 and TRBJ2-1; TRBD2 matches 7 bases. Germline CDR1 MDHEN, CDR2 SYDVKM. Unmatched junction bases numbered 4, after V lost 6 bases and J lost 5 bases. CDR3 length: 13 amino acids. The CDR3 region is CASSVGTNNEQFF. In nucleotides, the CDR3 is TGTGCCAGCAGCGTCGGGACTAACAATGAGCAGTTCTTC.

This clonotype appeared a few times. The CDR3 here is CASSTSQAENTEAFF. CDR3 sequence (DNA): TGTGCCAGCAGCACGTCCCAGGCCGAGAACACTGAAGCTTTCTTT. This chain uses TRBV7-9 with TRBJ1-1; D call uncertain. V lost 5 bases and J lost 1, with 14 bases in between. CDR3 length equals 15 residues. Germline lookup yields CDR1 SEHNR and CDR2 FQNEAQ (reference sequence).

The chain joins TRBV7-2 to TRBJ2-3; D gene uncertain. The CDR3 runs 13 residues. The V and J ends lost 1 base and 2 bases respectively, with 4 bases between them. CDR1 is SGHTA, CDR2 FQGNSA, per germline. This CDR3 is CASSLGITDTQYF. CDR3 DNA: TGTGCCAGCAGCTTAGGGATCACAGATACGCAGTATTTT.

This clonotype was detected ten times or more. The rearrangement joins TRBV30 to TRBJ1-1, with 7 bases identical to TRBD1. Looked up from germline, CDR1 is GTSNPN and CDR2 is SVGIG (reference sequence). V shed 3 bases and J 1 base; nucleotides not matched to a gene: 5. The CDR3 runs 14 residues. CDR3 protein: CAWSKRQGNTEAFF. The DNA for the CDR3 is TGTGCCTGGAGCAAAAGACAGGGGAACACTGAAGCTTTCTTT.

This clonotype was counted at least ten times. V usage is TRBV2 and J usage is TRBJ2-1; possible D gene TRBD2, 5 bases. The V end lost 4 bases, the J end lost 9 bases, and 7 bases lay between the germline ends. Germline V CDR1 and CDR2: SNHLY, FYNNEI. The CDR3 length is 11 residues. CDR3 coding DNA: TGTGCCAGCAGTGGAGGGCCTGAGCAGTTCTTC. Protein sequence: CASSGGPEQFF.

This chain uses TRBV5-1 with TRBJ2-1, with a possible D match to TRBD2 (5 bases). CDR1 and CDR2 from the germline V gene are SGHRS and YFSETQ. Trimming removed 0 bases at V and 6 bases at J, with 10 bases between. This CDR3 contains 14 residues. In DNA, the CDR3 is TGCGCCAGCAGCTTGGTGACGGGGTCCAATGAGCAGTTCTTC. The encoded protein is CASSLVTGSNEQFF.

In its sample, this clonotype was seen many times. CDR3 protein: CASSGPPATYGYTF. The DNA for the CDR3 is TGTGCCAGCAGTGGTCCCCCAGCGACCTATGGCTACACCTTC. This sequence joins TRBV28 and TRBJ1-2; no definite D call. Germline CDR1 MDHEN, CDR2 SYDVKM. This CDR3 is 14 amino acids long. The V and J ends lost 5 bases and 4 bases respectively, with 14 bases between them.

J is TRBJ1-6 and V is TRBV12-3 or TRBV12-4, with a weak D call TRBD1 (5 bases). V dropped 6 bases and J dropped 9 bases, with 18 bases sitting between them. The CDR3 has 15 amino acids. CDR3 sequence reads: CASSPNQGSFSPLHF. The CDR3 nucleotides are TGTGCCAGCAGCCCGAACCAGGGCTCCTTTTCACCCCTCCACTTT.

This clonotype occurred a few times. The chain is built from TRBV6-1 and TRBJ2-3; TRBD2 might be the D (5 bases). This CDR3 spans 15 amino acids. The V end lost 6 bases, the J end lost 5 bases, and 18 bases lay between the germline ends. Germline V CDR1 and CDR2: MNHNS, SASEGT. The CDR3 nucleotides are TGTGCCAGCAGACGGACTGGTCGAAGATTAGATACGCAGTATTTT. This codes for CASRRTGRRLDTQYF.

This clonotype has at least ten counts. CDR3 amino acids: CASSTGQQNSPLHF. CDR3 sequence (DNA): TGCGCCAGCAGCACAGGACAGCAGAATTCACCCCTCCACTTT. The gene calls are TRBV5-1 and TRBJ1-6, with D perhaps TRBD1 (6 bases). This CDR3 region has 14 residues. CDR1 is SGHRS, CDR2 YFSETQ, per germline. V was shortened by 4 bases and J by 7 bases, with 12 bases between the two germline ends.

This clonotype was recorded many times. V and J are TRBV28 and TRBJ2-7, with 7 bases that match TRBD2. CDR1 and CDR2 from the germline V gene are MDHEN and SYDVKM. The CDR3 runs 15 residues. J lost 2 bases, V lost 1 base, and 5 bases had no gene match. Here the CDR3 reads CASSLFEGGTYEQYF. The CDR3 nucleotides read TGTGCCAGCAGTTTATTCGAGGGAGGGACCTACGAGCAGTACTTC. Based on the CDR3 plus reference TRBV28 and TRBJ2-7, the full variable domain is DVKVTQSSRYLVKRTGEKVFLECVQDMDHENMFWYRQDPGLGLRLIYFSYDVKMKEKGDIPEGYSVSREKKERFSLILESASTNQTSMYLCASSLFEGGTYEQYFGPGTRLTVT.

The CDR3, as DNA: TGTGCCAGTAGTAGGACTCCGGACACTGAAGCTTTCTTT. Translating it yields CASSRTPDTEAFF. The gene calls are TRBV19 and TRBJ1-1, with unresolved D. The CDR3 runs 13 residues. CDR1 is LNHDA, CDR2 SQIVND, per germline (reference sequence). V dropped 4 bases and J dropped 3 bases, with 9 bases sitting between them.

This clonotype has a count of ten or more. The V and J genes are TRBV6-1 and TRBJ2-1; 7 bases map to TRBD2. The V gene end was trimmed by 9 bases and the J gene end by 4 bases; junction bases not matched to a gene: 12. CDR3 length: 15 residues. Germline-derived CDR1 and CDR2 are MNHNS and SASEGT. The CDR3 reads CARPFGAGDYNEQFF. Here the CDR3 DNA reads TGTGCCAGACCTTTCGGCGCGGGAGATTACAATGAGCAGTTCTTC.

This chain uses TRBV29-1 with TRBJ2-1; 7 bases match TRBD1. The V and J ends lost 4 bases and 3 bases, in that order; junction bases with no gene match: 9. Looked up from germline, CDR1 is SQVTM and CDR2 is ANQGSEA. CDR3 length: 15 residues. The CDR3 reads CSVGQGLIYYNEQFF. CDR3 DNA: TGCAGCGTTGGACAGGGTCTAATTTACTACAATGAGCAGTTCTTC.

At least ten counts were recorded for this clonotype. The chain is built from TRBV6-1 and TRBJ1-6; a weak D match, TRBD1 (5 bases). This CDR3 contains 13 residues. Germline CDR1 reads MNHNS; CDR2 reads SASEGT. The V and J ends lost 5 bases and 8 bases respectively, with 10 bases between them. In DNA form, the CDR3 reads TGTGCCAGCAGTTATGGCAGGGATTCACCCCTCCACTTT. Its protein product is CASSYGRDSPLHF.

CDR3 in amino acids: CASSPTWDRYGELFF. Here the CDR3 DNA reads TGTGCCAGCAGCCCCACCTGGGACAGATACGGGGAGCTGTTTTTT. The V and J genes are TRBV6-1 and TRBJ2-2, with TRBD1 matching 7 bases. Germline CDR1 reads MNHNS; CDR2 reads SASEGT. The V gene end was trimmed by 6 bases and the J gene end by 7 bases; junction bases not matched to a gene: 11. The CDR3 runs to 15 residues.

This clonotype was seen at least ten times. The J gene is TRBJ1-6, the V gene TRBV30; TRBD1 is a possible D gene (6 bases). The CDR3 loop spans 15 amino acids. Trimming pared 0 bases from V and 8 bases from J, leaving 14 bases between. In germline, CDR1 is GTSNPN, CDR2 SVGIG (reference sequence). CDR3 nucleotides: TGTGCCTGGAGTGTACGGCAGGGGAGGGATTCACCCCTCCACTTT. Encoded protein: CAWSVRQGRDSPLHF.

CDR3: CIGYSGYGETQYF. The DNA for the CDR3 is TGCATCGGTTACTCAGGGTACGGGGAGACCCAGTACTTC. The chain joins TRBV29-1 to TRBJ2-5, with D perhaps TRBD1 (5 bases). The CDR3 sequence is 13 residues long. Per the germline V gene, CDR1 is SQVTM and CDR2 is ANQGSEA.

A few counts support this clonotype. This sequence joins TRBV5-1 and TRBJ2-7; D tentatively reads TRBD1 or TRBD2 (5 bases each). This CDR3 region has 16 residues. Germline assignment: CDR1 SGHRS and CDR2 YFSETQ. The V end was cut by 4 bases, the J end by 0 bases, with 17 bases between. The CDR3 nucleotides are TGCGCCAGCAGCACCGGACCCTCAGGGAGCTCCTACGAGCAGTACTTC. Its translation is CASSTGPSGSSYEQYF.

Many counts were recorded for this clonotype. This sequence joins TRBV12-3 or TRBV12-4 and TRBJ1-6, with a possible D match to TRBD1 (6 bases). V dropped 4 bases and J dropped 7 bases, with 11 bases sitting between them. This CDR3 contains 14 residues. CDR3 sequence (DNA): TGTGCCAGCAGTTCCAGGGGTTACAATTCACCCCTCCACTTT. Protein sequence: CASSSRGYNSPLHF.